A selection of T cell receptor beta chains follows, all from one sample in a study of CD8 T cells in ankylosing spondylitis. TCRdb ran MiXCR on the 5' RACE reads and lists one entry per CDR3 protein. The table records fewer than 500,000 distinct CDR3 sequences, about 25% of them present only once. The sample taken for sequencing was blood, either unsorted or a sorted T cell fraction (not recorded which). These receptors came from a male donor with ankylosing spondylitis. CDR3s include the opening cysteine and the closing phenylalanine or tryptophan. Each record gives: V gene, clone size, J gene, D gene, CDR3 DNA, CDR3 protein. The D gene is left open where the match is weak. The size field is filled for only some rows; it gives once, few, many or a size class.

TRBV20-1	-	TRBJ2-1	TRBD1	TGCAGTGCAAGAAATAGGGCCAGGGGGTACAATGAGCAGTTCTTC	CSARNRARGYNEQFF
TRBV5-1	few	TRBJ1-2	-	TGCGCCAGCAGCCCCTCACAGGGATATTACAACTATGGCTACACCTTC	CASSPSQGYYNYGYTF
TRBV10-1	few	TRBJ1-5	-	TGCGCCAGCAGTGAAGGCGGCAATCAGCCCCAGCATTTT	CASSEGGNQPQHF
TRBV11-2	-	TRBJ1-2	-	TGTGCCAGCAGCTTAGGGACCTTTGGAAGCCTTAACTATGGCTACACCTTC	CASSLGTFGSLNYGYTF
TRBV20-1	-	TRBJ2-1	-	TGCAGTGCTAGGTGGCAGGGGCATGAGCAGTTCTTC	CSARWQGHEQFF
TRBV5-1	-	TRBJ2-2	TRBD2	TGCGCCAGCAGCTTGGCTAGCGGGACGGCCGGGGAGCTGTTTTTT	CASSLASGTAGELFF
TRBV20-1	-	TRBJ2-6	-	TGCAGTTCCGGACCGTCTGGGGCCAACGTCCTGACTTTC	CSSGPSGANVLTF
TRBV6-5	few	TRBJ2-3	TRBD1	TGTGCCAGCAGTTACAAGGACAGGGGACCGCTAAGCACAGATACGCAGTATTTT	CASSYKDRGPLSTDTQYF
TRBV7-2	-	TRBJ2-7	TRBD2	TGTGCCAGCAGCTTACTCGGGGGGGGCCCCTACGAGCAGTACTTC	CASSLLGGGPYEQYF
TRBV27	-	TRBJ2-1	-	TGTGCCAGCAGCCCCAAGGGAGTTCCCATCAATGAGCAGTTCTTC	CASSPKGVPINEQFF
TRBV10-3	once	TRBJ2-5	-	TGTGCCATCAGTCCCTCGAGGACGGGACCTCAAGAGACCCAGTACTTC	CAISPSRTGPQETQYF